This T cell receptor (beta chain) was documented in a study of early T cells in non-severe SARS-CoV-2 infection. The count of this clonotype is one. Its target is not known. Germline-derived CDR1 and CDR2 are DFQATT and SNEGSKA (reference sequence). Trimming at V came to 5 bases and at J to 1 base, leaving 4 bases not matched to a gene. This CDR3 has 14 amino acids. Study-level points and caveats: Matching with VDJdb favored anti-spike CD8 responses (missing private and CD4 specificities).

In TCRdb, the 5' RACE reads were re-called with MiXCR into one record per CDR3 protein. The sample carries approximately 97,000 distinct CDR3 sequences, 13% recorded once. The TCR originated in an adult who was a healthcare worker with PCR-confirmed SARS-CoV-2 infection or an uninfected control (not recorded which). The chain has TRBV20-1 and TRBJ2-5, with 10 nucleotides matching TRBD2. Sequenced: whole blood. The CDR3 sequence: CSAGASGGQETQYF. CDR3 DNA sequence: TGCAGTGCTGGTGCTAGCGGGGGCCAAGAGACCCAGTACTTC.